This T cell receptor beta chain was sequenced for a study of blood T cells in healthy people across ages. It was with a sample-barcoded 5' primer and a J-beta primer mix that a second PCR of about 7 to 12 cycles was run. A tag from a template-switch adaptor with 12 random nucleotides marked each cDNA molecule. MiXCR, applied by TCRdb to the 5' RACE reads, yields one record per CDR3 protein. The sample consists of fewer than 800,000 distinct CDR3 sequences, over 20% of them appearing once. Study findings and constraints: Whereas aged donors had fewer naive CD4+ cells, long-lived donors had more of them and higher diversity. Across the age range, TCR beta diversity per million T cells fell in a roughly linear way.

Germline V lookup: CDR1 MNHEY, CDR2 SMNVEV (reference sequence). The CDR3 loop spans 15 amino acids. V gave up 2 bases and J gave up 3 bases, with 11 bases separating them. The draw of peripheral blood yielded roughly 10 milliliters from each donor. This clonotype was seen repeatedly, ten times or more. The antigen is unknown. Sequenced input: blood. This sequence originates from a man between 65 and 85 years old in good health. The chain carries TRBV27 and TRBJ2-1; tentative D call: TRBD1 (6 bases). In DNA, the CDR3 is TGTGCCAGCAGTTTAGGCCAGGGGCACTACAATGAGCAGTTCTTC. It is translated as CASSLGQGHYNEQFF.